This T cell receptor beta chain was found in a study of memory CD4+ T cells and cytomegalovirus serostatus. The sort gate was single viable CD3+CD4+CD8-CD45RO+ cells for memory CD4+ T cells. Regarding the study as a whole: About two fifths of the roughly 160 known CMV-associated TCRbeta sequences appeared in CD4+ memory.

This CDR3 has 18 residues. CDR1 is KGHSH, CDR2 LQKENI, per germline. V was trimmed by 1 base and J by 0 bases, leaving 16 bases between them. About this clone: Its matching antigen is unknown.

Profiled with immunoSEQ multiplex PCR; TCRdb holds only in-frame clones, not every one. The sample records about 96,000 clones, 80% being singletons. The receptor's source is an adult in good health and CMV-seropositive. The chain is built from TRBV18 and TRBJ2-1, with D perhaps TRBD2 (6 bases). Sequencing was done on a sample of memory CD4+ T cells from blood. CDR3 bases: TGTGCCAGCTCACCACTGGTAGCGGAGACGAGCTCCTACAATGAGCAGTTCTTC. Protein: CASSPLVAETSSYNEQFF.